These 21 T cell receptor beta chains originate from one sample sequenced in a study of T cell responses to AZD1222 COVID-19 vaccine. This table comes from immunoSEQ multiplex PCR, and its TCRdb copy is limited to in-frame clones, with some not included. This table has around 180,000 clones, approximately 92% appearing once. The sample here was peripheral blood, taken on day 0 of AZD1222 vaccination. The receptors stem from an adult in good health.

This clone came up once. CDR3: CATSGTDPYNEQFF. CDR3 in DNA: TGTGCCACCAGTGGGACAGACCCCTACAATGAGCAGTTCTTC. The chain links TRBV24-1 to TRBJ2-1; a possible D gene is TRBD1 (6 bases). Germline CDR1 KGHDR, CDR2 SFDVKD. This CDR3 has 14 residues. V shed 5 bases and J shed 2 bases, with 9 bases lying between them.

The V gene is TRBV19, the J gene TRBJ1-5; 9 nucleotides match TRBD1. The junction had 10 bases not matched to a gene; V was cut back by 6 bases and J by 7 bases. The CDR3 has 15 residues. The germline V gene encodes CDR1 LNHDA and CDR2 SQIVND (reference sequence). In DNA form, the CDR3 reads TGTGCCAGTAGAGCCGGGACAGGGAATGGGCAGCCCCAGCATTTT. Residues: CASRAGTGNGQPQHF.

This rearrangement joins TRBV19 to TRBJ1-5; 10 bases match TRBD1. V gave up 8 bases and J gave up 0 bases; unmatched junction bases: 7. The length of the CDR3 is 16 residues. Germline V gene lookup returns CDR1 LNHDA and CDR2 SQIVND (reference sequence). The CDR3, as DNA: TGTGCCAGTTCTTCGGACAGGGGGAATAGCAATCAGCCCCAGCATTTT. Protein: CASSSDRGNSNQPQHF. Based on the CDR3 plus reference TRBV19 and TRBJ1-5, the full variable domain is DGGITQSPKYLFRKEGQNVTLSCEQNLNHDAMYWYRQDPGQGLRLIYYSQIVNDFQKGDIAEGYSVSREKKESFPLTVTSAQKNPTAFYLCASSSDRGNSNQPQHFGDGTRLSIL.

This chain joins TRBV10-1 and TRBJ1-1; possible D gene TRBD1, 6 bases. CDR1 and CDR2 from the germline V gene are WNHNN and SYGVQD (reference sequence). Trimming shortened V by 8 bases and J by 4 bases, and 14 bases separated the two germline ends. The CDR3 loop spans 13 amino acids. For the CDR3, the DNA is TGCGCCAGCCGTTGGGGGCCTAGCACTGAAGCTTTCTTT. As protein: CASRWGPSTEAFF.

With regard to this clone: In the same sample, other DNA sequences code for this CDR3. The chain recombines TRBV7-3 with TRBJ2-5; 15 nucleotides line up with TRBD2. This CDR3 spans 16 amino acids. The trim removed 2 bases at V and 2 bases at J, leaving 0 bases unmatched. CDR1 and CDR2 (germline): SGHTA, FQGTGA. CDR3 protein: CASSLGLAGGQETQYF. The DNA of the CDR3 is TGTGCCAGCAGCTTAGGACTAGCGGGGGGGCAAGAGACCCAGTACTTC.

CDR3 in DNA: TGTGCCAGCAGCCCTTCTCCGGGACAGGGGCTAAACGAGCAGTACTTC. Its protein product is CASSPSPGQGLNEQYF. The V and J genes are TRBV6-2 or TRBV6-3 and TRBJ2-7; 10 bases align to TRBD1. The trim removed 6 bases at V and 5 bases at J, leaving 13 bases unmatched. The CDR3 runs to 16 residues. In germline, CDR1 is MNHEY, CDR2 SVGEGT.

The rearrangement links TRBV5-1 to TRBJ1-1; 7 bases map to TRBD1. CDR1 SGHRS and CDR2 YFSETQ come from the germline V gene. There are 15 residues in the CDR3. Germline trimming cut 4 bases from V and 6 bases from J; bases unmatched to any gene: 12. The CDR3 DNA sequence: TGCGCCAGCAGCCCCCTATCGGCAGGGGGGGCTGAAGCTTTCTTT. Translating it yields CASSPLSAGGAEAFF.

The rearrangement uses TRBV5-5 and TRBJ2-1; D is possibly TRBD1 or TRBD2 (7 bases each). Germline-derived CDR1 and CDR2 are SGHKS and YYEKEE (reference sequence). Trimming shortened V by 3 bases and J by 5 bases, and 12 bases separated the two germline ends. This CDR3 is built from 14 residues. CDR3 protein: CASSWEGQHNEQFF. Written as DNA, the CDR3 is TGTGCCAGCAGCTGGGAGGGACAGCACAATGAGCAGTTCTTC.

This clone appeared a few times. The J gene is TRBJ1-3, the V gene TRBV13; tentative D call: TRBD1 (5 bases). The CDR3 has 17 amino acids. Deletions cut 2 bases from V and 0 bases from J, with 14 bases between. Germline CDR1 reads PRHDT; CDR2 reads FYEKMQ (reference sequence). The CDR3 nucleotides are TGTGCCAGCAGCTTAAGGGGCCTCCAATCCTCTGGAAACACCATATATTTT. It encodes CASSLRGLQSSGNTIYF.

This clone was detected only a few times. V gene TRBV6-5 combines with J gene TRBJ2-5, with D perhaps matching TRBD2 (6 bases). Trimming removed 2 bases at V and 5 bases at J, with 15 bases between. This CDR3 has 15 residues. Germline V gives CDR1 MNHEY, CDR2 SVGAGI. CDR3 nucleotide sequence: TGTGCCAGCAGTTACGATGGGGGGTTTTTGGAGACCCAGTACTTC. Residues: CASSYDGGFLETQYF.

V and J are TRBV10-1 and TRBJ2-2; D uncertain. The germline V gene has CDR1 WNHNN and CDR2 SYGVQD (reference sequence). The CDR3 contains 14 residues. The germline V and J ends were trimmed by 3 bases and 4 bases, with 9 bases remaining between them. DNA for the CDR3: TGCGCCAGCAGTGACCCGGCGGCCACCGGGGAGCTGTTTTTT. Its translation is CASSDPAATGELFF.

The chain carries TRBV9 and TRBJ1-1; D remains ambiguous. This CDR3 is 13 amino acids long. Deletions cut 1 base from V and 4 bases from J, with 8 bases between. From germline, CDR1 is SGDLS and CDR2 YYNGEE. The CDR3 bases are TGTGCCAGCAGCGTACAGTCGGGCACTGAAGCTTTCTTT. It yields the protein CASSVQSGTEAFF.

V usage is TRBV7-8 and J usage is TRBJ2-3; possible D gene TRBD1, 6 bases. This CDR3 region has 13 residues. The ends were cut back, 5 bases at V and 2 bases at J, with 8 bases in the middle. The germline V gene encodes CDR1 SGHVS and CDR2 FQNEAQ. CDR3 in DNA: TGTGCCAGCAGCCGGGACATCACAGATACGCAGTATTTT. Its translation: CASSRDITDTQYF.

This sequence joins TRBV7-9 and TRBJ2-5, with D tentatively TRBD2 (5 bases). V was shortened by 7 bases and J by 5 bases, with 17 bases between the two germline ends. Germline lookup yields CDR1 SEHNR and CDR2 FQNEAQ (reference sequence). The CDR3 extends over 14 amino acids. CDR3 nucleotides: TGTGCCAGCACCCCGGAGGCTAGTAGGGAGACCCAGTACTTC. This codes for CASTPEASRETQYF.

The chain combines TRBV27 with TRBJ1-1; weak D call: TRBD1 (6 bases). There are 14 residues in the CDR3. Between the trimmed V and J ends, which lost 6 bases and 0 bases, there was a span of 11 bases. Germline assignment: CDR1 MNHEY and CDR2 SMNVEV (reference sequence). The CDR3 spells CASRRTGLNTEAFF. The CDR3 region has the DNA TGTGCCAGCAGGAGAACAGGGTTGAACACTGAAGCTTTCTTT.

V gene TRBV2 combines with J gene TRBJ1-5, with D possibly being TRBD1 (6 bases). V gave up 6 bases and J gave up 6 bases, with 18 bases separating them. Germline-derived CDR1 and CDR2 are SNHLY and FYNNEI. This CDR3 has 15 residues. The CDR3 reads CASRGPAGAFQPQHF. The CDR3 region has the DNA TGTGCCAGCAGAGGGCCGGCAGGGGCTTTTCAGCCCCAGCATTTT.

The CDR3, as DNA: TGTGCCAGCAGGGTACTAGCGGGGGGAGAGACCCAGTACTTC. Translation gives CASRVLAGGETQYF. The chain couples TRBV6-5 to TRBJ2-5, with 12 bases lining up with TRBD2. The CDR3 loop spans 14 amino acids. V shed 6 bases, J shed 4 bases, and the junction held 3 bases outside the gene matches. Germline loops: CDR1 MNHEY, CDR2 SVGAGI.

V gene TRBV4-1 combines with J gene TRBJ2-7; TRBD1 aligns across 9 bases. Germline loops: CDR1 MGHRA, CDR2 YSYEKL. This CDR3 comprises 17 residues. Unmatched junction bases numbered 10, after V lost 0 bases and J lost 4 bases. The CDR3 bases are TGCGCCAGCAGCCAAGACAGGCCGGGACAGGGAGCATACGAGCAGTACTTC. Amino acids: CASSQDRPGQGAYEQYF.

Only one count was recorded for this clone. The J gene is TRBJ1-6, the V gene TRBV10-1, with TRBD1 matching over 7 bases. The junction had 22 bases not matched to a gene; V was cut back by 7 bases and J by 10 bases. The CDR3 length is 18 residues. The germline V gene encodes CDR1 WNHNN and CDR2 SYGVQD (reference sequence). The CDR3: CASTYQFSLWTGRSPLHF. In DNA, the CDR3 is TGCGCCAGCACCTACCAATTTTCCCTTTGGACAGGTCGGTCACCCCTCCACTTT.

The chain carries TRBV5-1 and TRBJ2-1; D is tentatively TRBD1 or TRBD2 (5 bases each). The CDR3 totals 15 residues. V shed 0 bases and J shed 5 bases, with 12 bases lying between them. Germline CDR1 is SGHRS and CDR2 is YFSETQ. This CDR3 is CASSLGPGSNNEQFF. The CDR3 nucleotides are TGCGCCAGCAGCTTGGGCCCAGGGAGCAACAATGAGCAGTTCTTC.

The V and J genes are TRBV7-2 and TRBJ2-5; 8 bases are a match to TRBD2. CDR1 and CDR2 from the germline V gene are SGHTA and FQGNSA. The length of the CDR3 is 14 residues. Trimming removed 5 bases from V and 7 bases from J; junction bases left unmatched: 9. CDR3 DNA: TGTGCCAGCAGCGAAAACGGTCTAGCGGGGACCCAGTACTTC. Translation: CASSENGLAGTQYF.